Detailed here is one TCR beta chain. The data were obtained in a study of cytotoxic CD8 clonotypes in ibrutinib-treated CLL. Generated by immunoSEQ multiplex PCR, the TCRdb table keeps only in-frame clones and is missing some. The data show roughly 330,000 clones, with 67% seen just once and about 5.9% held by the top ten. V lost 2 bases, J lost 4 bases, and 13 bases lay in between. This CDR3 comprises 15 residues. Looked up from germline, CDR1 is MRHNA and CDR2 is SNTAGT. Specimen: PBMCs, collected after 36 months of ibrutinib treatment. The chain carries TRBV6-4 and TRBJ2-3; a weak D match, TRBD1 (6 bases). The receptor was derived from a human donor with chronic lymphocytic leukemia. For the CDR3, the DNA is TGTGCCAGCAGTGACACAGGGTGGGGAGCAGATACGCAGTATTTT. It translates to CASSDTGWGADTQYF.